This T cell receptor beta chain was profiled in a study of shared clonotypes between healthy human individuals. Deep level was the assay's run setting. Clones were read by immunoSEQ multiplex PCR, and TCRdb kept only the in-frame ones, dropping some. The profile covers about 990,000 clones, with 75% to 80% appearing a single time and roughly 0.57% taken by the ten largest. Germline CDR1 SGHVS, CDR2 FNYEAQ. This CDR3 contains 13 residues. V was clipped by 5 bases and J by 7 bases, with 14 bases between them. The authors divided CD4+ cells into CD45RA+ naive and CD45RA-negative memory subsets. Study results and caveats: Larger estimated richness was generally recorded for naive subsets relative to memory subsets.

About this clone: What it recognizes is unknown.

This receptor was obtained from a man between 18 and 29 years old in good health. Some clones in this sample may be carry-over from other donors' samples. The V call is TRBV7-6, the J call TRBJ1-2; TRBD1 is a possible D gene (5 bases). The specimen was memory CD4+ T cells from PBMCs. Subset in this sample: CD45RA-negative fraction. CDR3: CASSAGPGGGYTF. CDR3 DNA: TGTGCCAGCAGCGCCGGCCCCGGGGGTGGCTACACCTTC.